These 8 T cell receptor beta chains share one sample of origin, sequenced in a study of blood T cell repertoires in COVID-19. Sequenced by immunoSEQ multiplex PCR; TCRdb stores in-frame clones only, minus some. The profile covers 70,000 to 95,000 clones, with roughly four fifths appearing a single time and just over 20% taken by the ten largest. The sequenced material came from peripheral blood. The receptors were gathered from a human donor in a cohort sampled during active COVID-19.

This chain uses TRBV7-2 with TRBJ2-5; 12 bases match TRBD2. Trimming removed 5 bases from V and 2 bases from J; junction bases left unmatched: 12. The germline gives CDR1 SGHTA, CDR2 FQGNSA. There are 18 residues in the CDR3. The CDR3 reads CASSPSGRLAGEQETQYF. The CDR3 DNA reads as TGTGCCAGCAGCCCCTCCGGGCGACTAGCGGGGGAACAAGAGACCCAGTACTTC.

This clone was recorded once. The chain joins TRBV4-1 to TRBJ2-6; 7 bases fit TRBD1. The V segment lost 0 bases and the J segment 0 bases; nucleotides outside the gene matches: 8. Germline V gene data show CDR1 as MGHRA and CDR2 as YSYEKL. There are 19 residues in the CDR3. CDR3 sequence: CASSQEGGLSTSGANVLTF. CDR3 DNA: TGCGCCAGCAGCCAAGAAGGGGGCCTATCTACCTCTGGGGCCAACGTCCTGACTTTC.

This CDR3 reads CASSESRSSYEQYF. CDR3 sequence (DNA): TGTGCCAGCAGTGAGTCCCGGAGCTCCTACGAGCAGTACTTC. V and J are TRBV6-1 and TRBJ2-7; the D is unclear. The V and J ends lost 3 bases and 0 bases respectively, with 9 bases between them. CDR1 is MNHNS and CDR2 is SASEGT in the germline V gene. The CDR3 has 14 amino acids.

The chain recombines TRBV7-2 with TRBJ2-5; maybe TRBD2 (5 bases). This CDR3 region has 13 residues. Germline assignment: CDR1 SGHTA and CDR2 FQGNSA. Trimming pared 4 bases from V and 2 bases from J, leaving 8 bases between. Here the CDR3 DNA reads TGTGCCAGCAGCTCACTAGTACAAGAGACCCAGTACTTC. It codes for CASSSLVQETQYF.

The chain links TRBV18 to TRBJ2-3; 15 nucleotides match TRBD2. The junction had 5 bases not matched to a gene; V was cut back by 6 bases and J by 4 bases. There are 16 residues in the CDR3. The germline gives CDR1 KGHSH, CDR2 LQKENI. CDR3 sequence reads: CASSTGLAGGPDTQYF. Written as DNA, the CDR3 is TGTGCCAGCTCCACCGGACTAGCGGGGGGGCCAGATACGCAGTATTTT.

The chain joins TRBV20-1 to TRBJ1-1; D is possibly TRBD1 (6 bases). Trimming left V 3 bases short and J 1 base short, with 15 bases between. Per germline, CDR1 DFQATT and CDR2 SNEGSKA (reference sequence). The CDR3 has 15 amino acids. CDR3 DNA sequence: TGCAGTGCTAGTTCTGGGGGCCTTGCGAACACTGAAGCTTTCTTT. Protein product: CSASSGGLANTEAFF.

This clone showed up just a few times. This chain links TRBV7-9 with TRBJ2-7, with a tentative D call TRBD1 (6 bases). The CDR3 sequence is 14 residues long. Germline V gives CDR1 SEHNR, CDR2 FQNEAQ (reference sequence). V shed 5 bases and J shed 5 bases, with 16 bases lying between them. The CDR3 here is CASSPYRVLHEQYF. DNA of the CDR3: TGTGCCAGCAGCCCCTACAGGGTCCTACACGAGCAGTACTTC.

The V call is TRBV12-5, the J call TRBJ1-1; no firm D call. CDR1 LGHNT and CDR2 FRNRAP come from the germline V gene. CDR3 length equals 11 residues. V dropped 11 bases and J dropped 2 bases, with 9 bases sitting between them. Here the CDR3 reads CALKLNTEAFF. The CDR3 DNA reads TGTGCTCTTAAGCTTAACACTGAAGCTTTCTTT.